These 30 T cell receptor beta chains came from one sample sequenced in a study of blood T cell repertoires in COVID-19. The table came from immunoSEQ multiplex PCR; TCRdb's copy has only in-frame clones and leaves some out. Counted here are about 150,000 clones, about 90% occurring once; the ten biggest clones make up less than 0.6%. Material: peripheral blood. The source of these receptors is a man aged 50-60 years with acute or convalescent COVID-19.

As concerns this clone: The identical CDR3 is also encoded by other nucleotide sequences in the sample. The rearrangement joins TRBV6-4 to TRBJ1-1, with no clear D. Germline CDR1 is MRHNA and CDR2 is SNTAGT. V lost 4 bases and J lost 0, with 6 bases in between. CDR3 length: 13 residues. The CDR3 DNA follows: TGTGCCAGCAGTGTGCAGATGAACACTGAAGCTTTCTTT. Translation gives CASSVQMNTEAFF.

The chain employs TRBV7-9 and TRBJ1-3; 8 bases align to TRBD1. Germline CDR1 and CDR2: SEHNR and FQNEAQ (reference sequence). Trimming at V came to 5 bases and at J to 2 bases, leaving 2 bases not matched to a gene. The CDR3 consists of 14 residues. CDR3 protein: CASSQGAAGNTIYF. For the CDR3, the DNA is TGTGCCAGCAGCCAGGGGGCTGCTGGAAACACCATATATTTT.

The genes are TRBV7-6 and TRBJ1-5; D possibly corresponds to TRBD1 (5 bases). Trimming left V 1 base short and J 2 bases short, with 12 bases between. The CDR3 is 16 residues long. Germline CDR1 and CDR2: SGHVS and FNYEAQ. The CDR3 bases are TGTGCCAGCAGCTTAGGCGGCGGCAGGGGCAATCAGCCCCAGCATTTT. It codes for CASSLGGGRGNQPQHF.

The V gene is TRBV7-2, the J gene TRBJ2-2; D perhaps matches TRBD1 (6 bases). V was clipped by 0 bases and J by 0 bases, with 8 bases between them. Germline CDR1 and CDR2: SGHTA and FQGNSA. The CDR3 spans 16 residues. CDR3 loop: CASSLAGQTNTGELFF. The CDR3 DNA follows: TGTGCCAGCAGCTTAGCCGGACAGACGAACACCGGGGAGCTGTTTTTT.

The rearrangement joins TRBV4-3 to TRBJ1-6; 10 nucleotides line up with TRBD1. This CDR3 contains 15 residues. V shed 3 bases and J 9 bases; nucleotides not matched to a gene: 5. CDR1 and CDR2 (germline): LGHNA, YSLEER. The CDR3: CASSQATGGVSPLHF. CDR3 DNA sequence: TGCGCCAGCAGCCAGGCGACAGGGGGCGTTTCACCCCTCCACTTT.

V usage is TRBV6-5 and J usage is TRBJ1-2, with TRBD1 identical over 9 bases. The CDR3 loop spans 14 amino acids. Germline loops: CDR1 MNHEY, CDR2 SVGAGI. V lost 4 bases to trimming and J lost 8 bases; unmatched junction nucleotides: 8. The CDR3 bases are TGTGCCAGCAGTTTAGGACAGGGGACTGGCGGCTACACCTTC. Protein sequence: CASSLGQGTGGYTF.

This CDR3 is CASSPRGLAIFNEQFF. CDR3 sequence (DNA): TGCGCCAGCAGCCCACGAGGACTAGCAATTTTCAATGAGCAGTTCTTC. The chain recombines TRBV4-1 with TRBJ2-1; TRBD2 aligns across 8 bases. The CDR3 spans 16 residues. V shed 4 bases, J shed 6 bases, and the junction held 11 bases outside the gene matches. CDR1 is MGHRA, CDR2 YSYEKL, per germline.

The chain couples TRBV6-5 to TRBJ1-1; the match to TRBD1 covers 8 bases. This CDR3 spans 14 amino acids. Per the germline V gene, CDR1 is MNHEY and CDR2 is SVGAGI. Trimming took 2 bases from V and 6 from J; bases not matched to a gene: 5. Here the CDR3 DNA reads TGTGCCAGCAGTTACCGGACAGGGAGGCCTGAAGCTTTCTTT. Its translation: CASSYRTGRPEAFF.

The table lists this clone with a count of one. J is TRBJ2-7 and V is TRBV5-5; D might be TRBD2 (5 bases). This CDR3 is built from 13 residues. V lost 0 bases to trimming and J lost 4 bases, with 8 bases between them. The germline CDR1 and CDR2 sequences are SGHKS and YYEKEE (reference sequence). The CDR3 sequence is CASSLVWEYEQYF. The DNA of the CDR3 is TGTGCCAGCAGCTTGGTGTGGGAGTACGAGCAGTACTTC.

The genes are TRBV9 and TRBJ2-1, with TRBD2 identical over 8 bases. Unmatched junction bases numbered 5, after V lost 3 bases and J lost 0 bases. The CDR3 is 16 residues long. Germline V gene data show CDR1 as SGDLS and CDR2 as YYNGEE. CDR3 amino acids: CASSATGGVSYNEQFF. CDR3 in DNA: TGTGCCAGCAGCGCAACCGGGGGGGTCTCCTACAATGAGCAGTTCTTC.

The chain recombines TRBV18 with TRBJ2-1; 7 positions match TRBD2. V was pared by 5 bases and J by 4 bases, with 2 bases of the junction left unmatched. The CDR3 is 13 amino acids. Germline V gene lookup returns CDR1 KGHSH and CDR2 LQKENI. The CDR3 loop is CASSTSVYNEQFF. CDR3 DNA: TGTGCCAGCTCAACTAGCGTTTACAATGAGCAGTTCTTC.

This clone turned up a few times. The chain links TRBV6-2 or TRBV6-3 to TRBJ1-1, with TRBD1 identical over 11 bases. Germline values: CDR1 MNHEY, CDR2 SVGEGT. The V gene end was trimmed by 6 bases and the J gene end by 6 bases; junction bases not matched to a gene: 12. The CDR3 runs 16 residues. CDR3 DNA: TGTGCCAGCAGCCCGGACAGGGGGCCGCATGTAGCTGAAGCTTTCTTT. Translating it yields CASSPDRGPHVAEAFF.

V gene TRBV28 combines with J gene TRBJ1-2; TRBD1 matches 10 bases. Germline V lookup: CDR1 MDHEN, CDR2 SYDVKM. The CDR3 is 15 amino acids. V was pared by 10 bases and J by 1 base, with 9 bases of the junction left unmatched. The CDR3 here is CATPGGTGDNYGYTF. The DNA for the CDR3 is TGTGCCACGCCTGGAGGGACAGGGGATAACTATGGCTACACCTTC.

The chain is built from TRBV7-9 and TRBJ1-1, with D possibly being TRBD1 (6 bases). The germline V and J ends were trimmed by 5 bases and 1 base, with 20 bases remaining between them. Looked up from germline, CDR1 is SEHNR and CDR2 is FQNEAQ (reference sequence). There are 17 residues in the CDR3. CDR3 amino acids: CASSLGGRDRPNTEAFF. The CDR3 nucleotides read TGTGCCAGCAGCCTCGGGGGGCGAGACAGACCGAACACTGAAGCTTTCTTT.

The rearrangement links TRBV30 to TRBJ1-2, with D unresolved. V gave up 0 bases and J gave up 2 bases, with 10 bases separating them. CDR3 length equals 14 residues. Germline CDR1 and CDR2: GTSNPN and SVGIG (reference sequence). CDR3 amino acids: CAWSVLGRNYGYTF. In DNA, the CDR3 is TGTGCCTGGAGTGTACTAGGACGGAACTATGGCTACACCTTC. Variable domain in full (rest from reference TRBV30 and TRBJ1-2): SQTIHQWPATLVQPVGSPLSLECTVEGTSNPNLYWYRQAAGRGLQLLFYSVGIGQISSEVPQNLSASRPQDRQFILSSKKLLLSDSGFYLCAWSVLGRNYGYTFGSGTRLTVV.

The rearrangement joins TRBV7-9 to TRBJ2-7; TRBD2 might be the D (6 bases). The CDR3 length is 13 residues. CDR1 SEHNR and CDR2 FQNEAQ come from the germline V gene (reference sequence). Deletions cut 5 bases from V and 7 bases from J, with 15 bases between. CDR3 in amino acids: CASSRDWPWEQYF. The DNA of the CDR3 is TGTGCCAGCAGCCGGGACTGGCCGTGGGAGCAGTACTTC.

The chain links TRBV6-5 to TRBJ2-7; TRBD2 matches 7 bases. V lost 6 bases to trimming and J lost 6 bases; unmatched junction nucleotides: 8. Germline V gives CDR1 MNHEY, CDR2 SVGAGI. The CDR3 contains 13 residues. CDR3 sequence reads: CASRTAGAGEQYF. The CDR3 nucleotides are TGTGCCAGCAGAACGGCGGGAGCGGGCGAGCAGTACTTC.

CDR3 sequence reads: CATSRDRGSLGEQFF. In DNA, the CDR3 is TGTGCCACCAGCAGAGACAGGGGGTCCCTGGGAGAGCAGTTCTTC. The chain links TRBV15 to TRBJ2-1; 7 bases are shared with TRBD1. Germline CDR1 reads LNHNV; CDR2 reads YYDKDF (reference sequence). The V and J ends lost 0 bases and 10 bases, in that order; junction bases with no gene match: 9. The CDR3 is 15 residues long. The complete variable domain, with remaining parts taken from reference TRBV15 and TRBJ2-1, reads DAMVIQNPRYQVTQFGKPVTLSCSQTLNHNVMYWYQQKSSQAPKLLFHYYDKDFNNEADTPDNFQSRRPNTSFCFLDIRSPGLGDTAMYLCATSRDRGSLGEQFFGPGTRLTVL.

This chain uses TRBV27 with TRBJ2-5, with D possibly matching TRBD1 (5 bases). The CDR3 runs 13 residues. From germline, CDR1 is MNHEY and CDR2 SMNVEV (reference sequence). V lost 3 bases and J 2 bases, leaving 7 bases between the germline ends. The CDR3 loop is CASSLGQQETQYF. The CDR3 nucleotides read TGTGCCAGCAGTTTGGGGCAGCAAGAGACCCAGTACTTC.

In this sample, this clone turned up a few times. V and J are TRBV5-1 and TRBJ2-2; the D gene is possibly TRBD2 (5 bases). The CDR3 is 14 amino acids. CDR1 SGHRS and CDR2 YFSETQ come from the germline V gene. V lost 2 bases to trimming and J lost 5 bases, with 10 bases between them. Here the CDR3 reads CASSFGERTGELFF. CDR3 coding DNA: TGCGCCAGCAGCTTTGGGGAGCGGACCGGGGAGCTGTTTTTT.

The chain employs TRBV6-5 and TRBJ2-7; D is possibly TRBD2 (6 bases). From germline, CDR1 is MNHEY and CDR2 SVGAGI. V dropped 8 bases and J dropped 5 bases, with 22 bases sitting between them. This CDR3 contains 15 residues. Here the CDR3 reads CASSPPGSRGHEQYF. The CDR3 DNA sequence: TGTGCCAGCTCCCCTCCCGGGAGTAGGGGCCACGAGCAGTACTTC.

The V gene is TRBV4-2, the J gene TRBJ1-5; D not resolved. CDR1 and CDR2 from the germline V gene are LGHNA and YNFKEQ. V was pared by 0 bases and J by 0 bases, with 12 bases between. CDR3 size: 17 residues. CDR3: CASSQDVRTYSNQPQHF. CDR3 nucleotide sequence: TGTGCCAGCAGCCAAGATGTCAGGACTTATAGCAATCAGCCCCAGCATTTT.

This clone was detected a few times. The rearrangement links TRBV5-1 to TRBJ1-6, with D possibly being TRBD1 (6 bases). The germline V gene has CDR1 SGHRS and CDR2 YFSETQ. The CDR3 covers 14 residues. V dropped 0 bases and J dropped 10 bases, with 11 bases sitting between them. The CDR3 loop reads CASSLGTARSPLHF. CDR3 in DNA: TGCGCCAGCAGCTTGGGGACAGCTAGGTCACCCCTCCACTTT.

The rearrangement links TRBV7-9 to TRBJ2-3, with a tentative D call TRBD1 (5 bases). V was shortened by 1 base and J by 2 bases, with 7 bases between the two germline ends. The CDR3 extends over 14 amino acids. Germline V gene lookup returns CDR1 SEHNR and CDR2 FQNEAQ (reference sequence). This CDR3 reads CASSLEGPTDTQYF. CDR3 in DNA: TGTGCCAGCAGCTTAGAGGGGCCCACAGATACGCAGTATTTT. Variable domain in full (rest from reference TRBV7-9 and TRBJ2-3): DTGVSQNPRHKITKRGQNVTFRCDPISEHNRLYWYRQTLGQGPEFLTYFQNEAQLEKSRLLSDRFSAERPKGSFSTLEIQRTEQGDSAMYLCASSLEGPTDTQYFGPGTRLTVL.

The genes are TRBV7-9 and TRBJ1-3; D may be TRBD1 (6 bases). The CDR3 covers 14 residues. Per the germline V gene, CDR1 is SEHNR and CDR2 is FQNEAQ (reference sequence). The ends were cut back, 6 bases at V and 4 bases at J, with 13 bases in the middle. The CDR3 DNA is TGTGCCAGCAGACTGACAGGTGAAGGAAACACCATATATTTT. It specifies CASRLTGEGNTIYF.

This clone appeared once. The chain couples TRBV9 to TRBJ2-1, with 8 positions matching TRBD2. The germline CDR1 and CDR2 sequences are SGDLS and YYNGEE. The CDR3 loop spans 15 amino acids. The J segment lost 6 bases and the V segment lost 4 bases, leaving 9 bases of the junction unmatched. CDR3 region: CASSPGTRFGNEQFF. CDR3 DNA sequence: TGTGCCAGCAGCCCAGGGACTAGATTCGGCAATGAGCAGTTCTTC.

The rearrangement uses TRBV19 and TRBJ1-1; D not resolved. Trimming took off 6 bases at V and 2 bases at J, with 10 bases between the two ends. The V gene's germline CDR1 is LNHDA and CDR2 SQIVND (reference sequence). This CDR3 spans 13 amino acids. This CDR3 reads CASSRTGNTEAFF. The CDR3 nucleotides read TGTGCCAGTAGCCGGACGGGAAACACTGAAGCTTTCTTT.

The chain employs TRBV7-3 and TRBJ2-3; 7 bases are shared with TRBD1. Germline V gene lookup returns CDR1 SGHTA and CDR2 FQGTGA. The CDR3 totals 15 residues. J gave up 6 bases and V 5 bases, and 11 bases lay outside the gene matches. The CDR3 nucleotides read TGTGCCAGCAGCCTCCAGACAGGGAGTGGGGATACGCAGTATTTT. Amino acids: CASSLQTGSGDTQYF.

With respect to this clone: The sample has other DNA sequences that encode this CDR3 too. CDR3 DNA sequence: TGTGCCAGCAGTTACTCCAGGGATAACTATGGCTACACCTTC. Its protein product is CASSYSRDNYGYTF. The rearrangement uses TRBV6-5 and TRBJ1-2; possibly TRBD1 for D (5 bases). The germline CDR1 and CDR2 sequences are MNHEY and SVGAGI. The germline V and J ends were trimmed by 0 bases and 1 base, with 6 bases remaining between them. The CDR3 sequence is 14 residues long.

The CDR3: CASSFGGWTLYGYTF. CDR3 in DNA: TGTGCCAGCAGCTTCGGGGGTTGGACTTTATATGGCTACACCTTC. This chain links TRBV7-9 with TRBJ1-2; possibly TRBD1 for D (5 bases). The ends were cut back, 3 bases at V and 5 bases at J, with 16 bases in the middle. This CDR3 spans 15 amino acids. CDR1 and CDR2 (germline): SEHNR, FQNEAQ (reference sequence).